Described below is a single T cell receptor beta chain sequence and its context. Its antigen is not yet known. There are no base qualities to consult, and no much larger clone falls within one base. These data belong to a study of T cells after yellow fever vaccination (dated 2019 in TCRdb). For the study in its entirety: The SMART-Seq v4 Ultra Low Input RNA kit was used to prepare libraries from fractions with low cell numbers. To follow T-cell clones before and after primary and booster YFV17D yellow fever vaccination, bulk TCR alpha and beta repertoires were sequenced over time. Bulk PBMC replicates and cell subsets were isolated from blood drawn at multiple timepoints before and after both primary and secondary immunization. Two healthy male donors made up the cohort, one aged 18 to 30 years and the other aged 30 to 40 years. Findings and caveats that apply to the study as a whole: Only a couple of donors were included in the study, so the extent to which the findings can be generalized is limited. Because abundant contaminating clonotypes from the bulk population could be contained in FACS-sorted repertoires, computational filtering was required. After the booster, most of the clones that had expanded following primary vaccination were detected again (roughly 96% of CD4 and 80% to 90% of CD8), which suggests that memory was broadly maintained. Compared with the primary T-cell response, the secondary T-cell response was weaker but faster, peaking on day 5 rather than day 15. A small fraction of clonotypes appeared in both the CD4 and CD8 compartments, likely as a result of convergent recombination.

V is shortened by 0 bases, J by 6 bases, and the region joining them spans 18 bases. Looking up the germline V gene (reference sequence) yields CDR1 DFQATT and CDR2 SNEGSKA. The CDR3 contains 15 residues, cysteine and valine counted. This entry keeps only the CDR3 DNA: 45 bases, framed from base 1. TCRdb shows the sequencer as Illumina NovaSeq 6000. TCR cDNA was made using 5'RACE template switching, a step that added a universal primer site and unique molecular identifiers. Priming of cDNA synthesis was performed from both the TCR alpha and TCR beta constant segments. Two PCR steps were used to amplify libraries, with sample barcodes and sequencing adapters being added in the second step. Sequencing of libraries was performed on Illumina HiSeq 2500 (2x100 bp) or NovaSeq (2x150 bp). Processing in the source paper ran as follows. MIGEC handled demultiplexing of reads and collapsing into UMI consensus sequences, while MiXCR performed V(D)J alignment. Vaccine-responding clonotypes were identified with edgeR using replicate PBMC samples, with FDR below 0.01 and a log2 fold change above 5 up to day 15 being required. Each bulk clonotype was labeled CD4 or CD8 based on which sequenced repertoire, CD4 or CD8, contained the clonotype at higher abundance. TCRdb reanalyzed the raw reads on its own, using fastp at Q25 for trimming and MiXCR for clone calling, and kept in-frame beta chains. Each record represents a unique CDR3 protein, reported with the most common genes and DNA among its rows. TCRdb assigned the V and J calls; the authors' analysis was not used. Present in this sample are some 260,000 distinct CDR3 sequences, approximately 5.2% of which were seen just once. Around 3.5% of the sample belongs to the ten largest clones.

Per the publication, the treatment or condition label means: live attenuated yellow fever vaccine strain. A standard Ficoll-Paque protocol was used to isolate PBMCs from peripheral blood. Dynabeads CD4 and CD8 positive selection kits were used to isolate the CD4 and CD8 T-cell fractions. TriZol was used to extract RNA from bulk PBMCs, CD4 and CD8 fractions, and dextramer-positive and dextramer-negative fractions. The specimen was CD4+ T cells sorted from PBMCs, collected on the day of the yellow fever booster vaccination. This TCR came from a man between 18 and 29 years old who received the YFV17D yellow fever vaccine. The sequence joins TRBV20-1 to TRBJ2-7; the D call is tentative, TRBD1 or TRBD2, as each matches 6 bases. This receptor carries the CDR3 CSARDSGLGGGEQYV. The DNA is as follows: TGCAGTGCTAGAGATTCCGGTCTAGGAGGGGGCGAGCAGTACGTC.